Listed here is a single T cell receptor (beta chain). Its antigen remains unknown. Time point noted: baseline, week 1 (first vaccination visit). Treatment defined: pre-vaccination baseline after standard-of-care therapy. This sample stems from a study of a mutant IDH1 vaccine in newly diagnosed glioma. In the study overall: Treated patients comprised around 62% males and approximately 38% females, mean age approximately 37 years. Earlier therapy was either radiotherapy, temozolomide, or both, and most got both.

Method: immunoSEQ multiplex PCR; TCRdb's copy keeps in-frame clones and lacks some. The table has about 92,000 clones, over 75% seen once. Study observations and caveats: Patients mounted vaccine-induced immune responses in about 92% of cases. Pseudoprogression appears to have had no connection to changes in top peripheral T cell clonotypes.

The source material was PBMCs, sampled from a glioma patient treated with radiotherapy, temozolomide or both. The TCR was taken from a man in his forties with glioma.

The CDR3 loop is CASSTGGDTQYF. The CDR3 nucleotides read TGCGCCAGCAGCACGGGGGGGGATACGCAGTATTTT. The chain is built from TRBV4-3 and TRBJ2-3; 8 nucleotides align to TRBD2. Losses at the gene ends were 5 bases for V and 6 bases for J; bases not matched to a gene: 1. Germline assignment: CDR1 LGHNA and CDR2 YSLEER. This CDR3 has 12 residues.